This TCR beta chain was captured by sequencing in a study of beta chain features in type 1 diabetes. Study-wide findings and caveats: TCRB CDR3s were moderately but significantly shorter in Type 1 diabetes patients in all four CD4+ subsets.

Regarding this clone: The antigen remains unidentified. Other DNA variants within this sample encode the same CDR3.

Each of the CD4+ naive, central memory, regulatory and stem cell-like memory populations was sorted via CD45RO/CCR7/CD25/CD127/CD95/CD27. With 5 bases removed from V and 5 bases from J, the gap between germline ends came to 15 bases. The germline V gene encodes CDR1 SGHTA and CDR2 FQGNSA. The CDR3 is made up of 14 amino acids. The sequenced template was cDNA made from the entire isolated RNA. Assay: immunoSEQ multiplex PCR; the TCRdb copy retains only in-frame clones and omits some. The table has over 100,000 clones, around 17% seen once. The chain uses TRBV7-2 and TRBJ2-5; either TRBD1 or TRBD2 may fit D (5 bases each). Sequences were obtained from central memory CD4+ T cells from blood. The TCR originated in a man aged 25 to 40 with type 1 diabetes. CDR3 region: CASSVSGLGETQYF. CDR3 nucleotides: TGTGCCAGCAGCGTATCGGGGCTTGGGGAGACCCAGTACTTC. The variable domain in full, with the rest retrieved from reference TRBV7-2 and TRBJ2-5, is GAGVSQSPSNKVTEKGKDVELRCDPISGHTALYWYRQSLGQGLEFLIYFQGNSAPDKSGLPSDRFSAERTGGSVSTLTIQRTQQEDSAVYLCASSVSGLGETQYFGPGTRLLVL.